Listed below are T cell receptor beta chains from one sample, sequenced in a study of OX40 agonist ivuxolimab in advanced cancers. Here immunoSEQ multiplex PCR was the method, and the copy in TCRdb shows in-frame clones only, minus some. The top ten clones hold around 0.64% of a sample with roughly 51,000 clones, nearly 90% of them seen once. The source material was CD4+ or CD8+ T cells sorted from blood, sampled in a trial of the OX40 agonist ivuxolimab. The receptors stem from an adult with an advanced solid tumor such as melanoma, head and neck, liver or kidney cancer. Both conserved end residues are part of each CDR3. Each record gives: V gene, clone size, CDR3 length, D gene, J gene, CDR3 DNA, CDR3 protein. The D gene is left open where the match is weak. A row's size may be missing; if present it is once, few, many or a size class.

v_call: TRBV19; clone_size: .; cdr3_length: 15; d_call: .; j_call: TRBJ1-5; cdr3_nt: TGTGCCAGTAGGAGTGTGGGGGGGGTGCATCAGCCCCAGCATTTT; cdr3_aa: CASRSVGGVHQPQHF
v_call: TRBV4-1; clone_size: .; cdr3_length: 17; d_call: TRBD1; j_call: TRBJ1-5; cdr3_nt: TGCGCCAGCAGCCAAGCACCTGGGACAGGGCGCGGTCAGCCCCAGCATTTT; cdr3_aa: CASSQAPGTGRGQPQHF
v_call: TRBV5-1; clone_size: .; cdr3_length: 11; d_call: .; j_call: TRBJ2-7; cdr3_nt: TGCGCCAGCAGGGCGGCCCACGAGCAGTACTTC; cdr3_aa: CASRAAHEQYF
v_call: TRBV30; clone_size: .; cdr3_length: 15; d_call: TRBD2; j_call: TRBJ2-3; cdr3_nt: TGTGCCTGGAGTCTTGTAGCGGGGTTGGCAGATACGCAGTATTTT; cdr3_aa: CAWSLVAGLADTQYF
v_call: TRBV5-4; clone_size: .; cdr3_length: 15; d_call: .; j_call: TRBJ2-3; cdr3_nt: TGTGCCAGCAGCTTGACAGGGAGCCTCACAGATACGCAGTATTTT; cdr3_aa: CASSLTGSLTDTQYF
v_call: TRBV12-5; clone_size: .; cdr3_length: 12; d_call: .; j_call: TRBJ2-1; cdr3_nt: TGTGCTAGTGAAGGGTCTTACAATGAGCAGTTCTTC; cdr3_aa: CASEGSYNEQFF
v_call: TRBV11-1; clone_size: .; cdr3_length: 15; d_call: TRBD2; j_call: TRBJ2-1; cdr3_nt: TGTGCCAGCAGCTTAGTCTCTAGCGGACGAGGTGAGCAGTTCTTC; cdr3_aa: CASSLVSSGRGEQFF
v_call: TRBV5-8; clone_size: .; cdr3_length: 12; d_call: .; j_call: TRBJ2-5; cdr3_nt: TGTGCCAGCAGCTTGTGGGGGGAGACCCAGTACTTC; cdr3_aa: CASSLWGETQYF
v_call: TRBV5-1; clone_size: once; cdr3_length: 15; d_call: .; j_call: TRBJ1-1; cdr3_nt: TGCGCCAGCGCGAAAGAGGTTATTTTGAACACTGAAGCTTTCTTT; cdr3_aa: CASAKEVILNTEAFF
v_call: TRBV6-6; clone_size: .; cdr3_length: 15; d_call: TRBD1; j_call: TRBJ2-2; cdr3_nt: TGTGCCAGCAGCTACGCAGGGGGAAGCACCGGGGAGCTGTTTTTT; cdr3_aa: CASSYAGGSTGELFF
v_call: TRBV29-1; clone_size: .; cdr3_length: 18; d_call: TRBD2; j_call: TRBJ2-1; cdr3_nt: TGCAGCGTTTCCCAAAGTCGGCTAGCGGGAAGGGCGATGAATGAGCAGTTCTTC; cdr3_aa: CSVSQSRLAGRAMNEQFF
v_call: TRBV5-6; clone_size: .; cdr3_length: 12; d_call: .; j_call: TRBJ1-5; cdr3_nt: TGTGCCAGCAGCTCGGGCAATCAGCCCCAGCATTTT; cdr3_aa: CASSSGNQPQHF
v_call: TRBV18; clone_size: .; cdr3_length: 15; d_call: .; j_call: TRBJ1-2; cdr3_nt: TGTGCCAGCTCACCACCGAGGGGGTCCAACTATGGCTACACCTTC; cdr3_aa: CASSPPRGSNYGYTF
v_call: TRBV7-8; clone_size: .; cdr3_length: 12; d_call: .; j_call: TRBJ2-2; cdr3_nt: TGTGCCAGCAGCGCAGGGCCGAGAGAGCTGTTTTTT; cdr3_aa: CASSAGPRELFF
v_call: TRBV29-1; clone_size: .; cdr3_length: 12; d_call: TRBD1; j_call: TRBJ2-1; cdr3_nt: TGCAGCGGGGGACAGGGGGCAGTTGAGCAGTTCTTC; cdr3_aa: CSGGQGAVEQFF
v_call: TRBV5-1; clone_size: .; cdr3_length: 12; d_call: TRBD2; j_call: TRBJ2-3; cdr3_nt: TGCGCCAGCAGCTTGAGCGGGAATACGCAGTATTTT; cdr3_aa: CASSLSGNTQYF
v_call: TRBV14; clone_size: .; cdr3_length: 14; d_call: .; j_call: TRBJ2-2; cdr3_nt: TGTGCCAGCAGCCAAGAATGGACCACGGGGGAGCTGTTTTTT; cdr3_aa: CASSQEWTTGELFF